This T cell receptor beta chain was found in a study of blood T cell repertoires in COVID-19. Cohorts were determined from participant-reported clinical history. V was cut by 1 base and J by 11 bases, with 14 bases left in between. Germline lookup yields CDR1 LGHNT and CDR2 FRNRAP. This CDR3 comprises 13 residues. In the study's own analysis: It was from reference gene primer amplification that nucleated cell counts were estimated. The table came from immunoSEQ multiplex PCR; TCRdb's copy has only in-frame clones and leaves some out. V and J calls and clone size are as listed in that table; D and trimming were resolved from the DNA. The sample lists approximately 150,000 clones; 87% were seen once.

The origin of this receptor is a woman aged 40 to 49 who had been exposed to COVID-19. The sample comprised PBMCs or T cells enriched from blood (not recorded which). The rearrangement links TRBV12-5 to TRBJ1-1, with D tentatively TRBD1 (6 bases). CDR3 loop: CASGLGAQGMAFF. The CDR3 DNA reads TGTGCTAGTGGTTTGGGGGCTCAGGGGATGGCTTTCTTT.